The 4 T cell receptor beta chains in this list originate from one sample, sequenced in a study of blood T cell repertoires in COVID-19. Repertoires were generated with immunoSEQ multiplex PCR, while TCRdb's copy carries only in-frame clones and drops some. The sample carries about 220,000 clones, approximately 81% recorded once. The source material was peripheral blood. The receptor source for this set is a man aged 50-60 years who had recovered from COVID-19.

V is TRBV5-4 and J is TRBJ2-1; 7 nucleotides align to TRBD1. CDR1 SGHNT and CDR2 YYREEE come from the germline V gene (reference sequence). This CDR3 is 14 amino acids long. The V gene end was trimmed by 1 base and the J gene end by 2 bases; junction bases not matched to a gene: 0. The CDR3 region is CASSLQGAYNEQFF. In nucleotides, the CDR3 is TGTGCCAGCAGCTTGCAGGGGGCCTACAATGAGCAGTTCTTC.

CDR3 coding DNA: TGTGCCAGCAGAAGAATAGCGGGAGTGGTGACAGATACGCAGTATTTT. As protein: CASRRIAGVVTDTQYF. J is TRBJ2-3 and V is TRBV27, with 9 bases lining up with TRBD2. Per the germline V gene, CDR1 is MNHEY and CDR2 is SMNVEV (reference sequence). With V trimmed by 6 bases and J by 3 bases, 10 bases remained unmatched. The CDR3 spans 16 residues.

V is TRBV24-1 and J is TRBJ2-1; 8 positions match TRBD2. The CDR3 length is 16 residues. J was trimmed by 4 bases and V by 4 bases; bases with no gene match: 8. Germline-derived CDR1 and CDR2 are KGHDR and SFDVKD. The chain's CDR3 is CATSDSKRGYYNEQFF. CDR3 sequence (DNA): TGTGCCACCAGTGACTCCAAGCGGGGGTATTACAATGAGCAGTTCTTC.

The chain uses TRBV5-1 and TRBJ2-1; 10 nucleotides match TRBD2. Per the germline V gene, CDR1 is SGHRS and CDR2 is YFSETQ. The V segment lost 2 bases and the J segment 2 bases; nucleotides outside the gene matches: 10. The length of the CDR3 is 18 residues. CDR3 loop: CASSLRPPSGGTYNEQFF. The CDR3 region has the DNA TGCGCCAGCAGCTTAAGGCCACCTAGCGGGGGAACCTACAATGAGCAGTTCTTC.